This T cell receptor (beta chain) originates from a study of a mutant IDH1 vaccine in newly diagnosed glioma. Libraries were prepared by immunoSEQ multiplex PCR; TCRdb keeps only in-frame clonotypes and omits some of them. Altogether approximately 25,000 clones are present, around 77% being singletons, with the ten largest covering approximately 9.5%. Time point described: week 11, during vaccination. Mutant IDH1 20-mer peptide, at 300 ug, made up each vaccine dose, with topical imiquimod. In the case of this clone: Its antigen is still unknown.

CDR1 and CDR2 (germline): SGHTA, FQGNSA. J was trimmed by 2 bases and V by 1 base; bases with no gene match: 9. CDR3 length equals 18 residues. Points from the study as a whole: Among top peripheral T cell clonotypes, changes seemed unrelated to pseudoprogression.

The chain has TRBV7-2 and TRBJ2-5; 11 bases agree with TRBD2. The TCR was taken from a woman between 18 and 30 years old with glioma. The input for sequencing was PBMCs, taken from a glioma patient whose treatment included an IDH1 peptide vaccine. This CDR3 reads CASSLVSGTSGQQETQYF. CDR3 DNA: TGTGCCAGCAGCTTAGTCTCCGGGACTAGCGGACAACAAGAGACCCAGTACTTC.